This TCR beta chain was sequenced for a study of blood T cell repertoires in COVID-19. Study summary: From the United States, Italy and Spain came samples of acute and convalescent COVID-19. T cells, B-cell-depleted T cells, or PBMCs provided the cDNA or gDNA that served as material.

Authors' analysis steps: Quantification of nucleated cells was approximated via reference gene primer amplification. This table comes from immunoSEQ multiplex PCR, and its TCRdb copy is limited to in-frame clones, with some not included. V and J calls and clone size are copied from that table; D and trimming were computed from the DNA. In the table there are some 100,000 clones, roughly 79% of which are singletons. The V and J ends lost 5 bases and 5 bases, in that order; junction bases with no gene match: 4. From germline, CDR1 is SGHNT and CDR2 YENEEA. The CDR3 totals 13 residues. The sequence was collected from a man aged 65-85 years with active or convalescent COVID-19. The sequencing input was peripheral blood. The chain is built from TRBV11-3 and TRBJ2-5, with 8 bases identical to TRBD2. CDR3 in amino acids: CASSPGGVETQYF. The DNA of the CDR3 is TGTGCCAGCAGCCCGGGGGGGGTGGAGACCCAGTACTTC.